The clone carrying this TCR beta chain counts as medium-sized. The antigen is unknown. This entry comes from a study of metastatic and nonmetastatic thyroid tumors. Study background: Both malignant and benign thyroid patients supplied peripheral blood and tumor or nodule tissue samples, across which the repertoires of these patients were then compared. Study results and limitations: Across blood and tumor, TCR beta diversity in malignant thyroid tumors was reportedly significantly higher than in benign nodules.

The CDR3 runs 15 residues. Losses at the gene ends were 3 bases for V and 10 bases for J; bases not matched to a gene: 10. In the original processing: The authors used CDR3 differences across clinicopathological groups to build a distant-metastasis classifier for papillary thyroid cancer. TCRdb called clones again from the PCR reads with MiXCR. The V and J calls shown here were made by TCRdb, not taken from the authors' results. The sample yields around 19,000 clones, under 35% seen once. Thyroid surgery took place with no prior treatment in any patient. Material for sequencing was blood. The genes are TRBV12-3 or TRBV12-4 and TRBJ2-1; 9 nucleotides align to TRBD2. The sequence derives from a female donor with papillary thyroid cancer or a benign thyroid nodule (not recorded which). Some clones in this sample may be carry-over from other donors' samples. The CDR3 here is CASSFGVAGVGEQFF. In DNA, the CDR3 is TGTGCCAGCAGTTTCGGGGTAGCGGGAGTGGGGGAGCAGTTCTTC.